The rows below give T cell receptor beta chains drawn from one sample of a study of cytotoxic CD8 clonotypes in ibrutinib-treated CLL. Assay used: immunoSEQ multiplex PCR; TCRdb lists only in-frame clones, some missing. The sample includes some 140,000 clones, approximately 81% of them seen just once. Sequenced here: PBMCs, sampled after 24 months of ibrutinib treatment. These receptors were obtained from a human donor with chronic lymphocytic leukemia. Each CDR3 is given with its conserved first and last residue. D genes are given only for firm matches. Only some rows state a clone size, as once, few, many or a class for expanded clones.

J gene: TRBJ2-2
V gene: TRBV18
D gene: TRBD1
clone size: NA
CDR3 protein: CASSPQQGASTGELFF
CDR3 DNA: TGTGCCAGCTCACCGCAACAGGGGGCGAGTACCGGGGAGCTGTTTTTT

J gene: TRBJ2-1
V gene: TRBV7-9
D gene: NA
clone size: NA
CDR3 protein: CASSNRGISYNEQFF
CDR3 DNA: TGTGCCAGCAGCAATAGGGGGATCAGCTACAATGAGCAGTTCTTC

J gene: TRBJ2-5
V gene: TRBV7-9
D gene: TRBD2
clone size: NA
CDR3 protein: CASSFSSLAGQGETQYF
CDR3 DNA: TGTGCCAGCAGCTTCTCTTCACTAGCGGGCCAGGGAGAGACCCAGTACTTC

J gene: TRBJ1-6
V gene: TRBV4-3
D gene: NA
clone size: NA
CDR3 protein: CASSQDLWDGNSPLHF
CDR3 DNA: TGCGCCAGCAGCCAAGATCTTTGGGACGGGAATTCACCCCTCCACTTT

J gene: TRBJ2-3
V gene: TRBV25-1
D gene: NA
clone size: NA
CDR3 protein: CASSELTGPTDTQYF
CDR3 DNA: TGTGCCAGCAGTGAATTAACGGGACCCACAGATACGCAGTATTTT

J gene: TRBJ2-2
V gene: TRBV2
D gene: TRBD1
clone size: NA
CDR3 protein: CASRADRGVAGELFF
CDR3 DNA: TGTGCCAGCAGGGCGGACAGGGGGGTTGCCGGGGAGCTGTTTTTT

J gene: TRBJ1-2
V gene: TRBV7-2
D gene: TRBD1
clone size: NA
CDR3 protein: CASSHVTQRTGHVYGYTF
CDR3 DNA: TGTGCCAGCAGCCACGTGACCCAACGGACAGGCCACGTCTATGGCTACACCTTC

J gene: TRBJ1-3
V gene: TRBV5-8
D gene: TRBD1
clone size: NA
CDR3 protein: CASSLGTRGLNTIYF
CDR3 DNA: TGTGCCAGCAGCTTGGGCACCAGGGGGCTGAACACCATATATTTT

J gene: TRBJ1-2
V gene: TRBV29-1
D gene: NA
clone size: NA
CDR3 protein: CSGREPNGYTF
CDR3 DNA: TGCAGCGGACGGGAGCCTAATGGCTACACCTTC

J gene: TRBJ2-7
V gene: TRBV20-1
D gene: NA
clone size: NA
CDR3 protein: CSARDPSAQYF
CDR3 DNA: TGCAGTGCTAGAGATCCGAGTGCGCAGTACTTC

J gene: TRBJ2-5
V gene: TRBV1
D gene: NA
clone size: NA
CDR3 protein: CTSSPQQYQETQYF
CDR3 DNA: TGCACCAGCAGCCCACAGCAGTACCAAGAGACCCAGTACTTC

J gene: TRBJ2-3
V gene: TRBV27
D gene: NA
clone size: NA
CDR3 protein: CASSPPPRDTQYF
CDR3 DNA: TGTGCCAGCAGTCCCCCGCCCCGGGATACGCAGTATTTT

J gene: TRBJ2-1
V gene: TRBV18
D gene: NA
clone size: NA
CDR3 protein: CASSPYGTYNEQFF
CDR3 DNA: TGTGCCAGCTCACCTTACGGGACCTACAATGAGCAGTTCTTC

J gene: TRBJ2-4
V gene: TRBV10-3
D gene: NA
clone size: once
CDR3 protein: CAISPSSGENIQYF
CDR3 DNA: TGTGCCATCAGCCCGTCCTCAGGGGAGAACATTCAGTACTTC

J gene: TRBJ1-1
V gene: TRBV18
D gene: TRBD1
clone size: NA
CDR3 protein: CASSPKPGQSEAFF
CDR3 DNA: TGTGCCAGCTCACCAAAACCGGGACAGAGTGAAGCTTTCTTT

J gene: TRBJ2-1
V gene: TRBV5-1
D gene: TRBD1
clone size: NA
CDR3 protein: CASSGAGGKEQFF
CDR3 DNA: TGCGCCAGCAGCGGGGCAGGGGGCAAGGAGCAGTTCTTC

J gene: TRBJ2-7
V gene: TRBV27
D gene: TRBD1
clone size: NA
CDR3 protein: CASSWGTGLNEQYF
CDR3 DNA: TGTGCCAGCAGTTGGGGGACAGGGCTGAACGAGCAGTACTTC

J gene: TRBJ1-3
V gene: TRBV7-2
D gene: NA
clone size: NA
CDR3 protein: CASSFPPMSGGSGNTIYF
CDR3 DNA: TGTGCCAGCAGCTTTCCGCCGATGAGTGGAGGCTCTGGAAACACCATATATTTT

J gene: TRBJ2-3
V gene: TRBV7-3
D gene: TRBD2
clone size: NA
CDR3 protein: CASSFRREGTQYF
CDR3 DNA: TGTGCCAGCAGCTTTCGCCGGGAGGGTACGCAGTATTTT

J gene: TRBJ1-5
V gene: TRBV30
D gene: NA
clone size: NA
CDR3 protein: CAWSVGRGGRSNQPQHF
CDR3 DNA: TGTGCCTGGAGTGTCGGGAGAGGGGGTAGGAGCAATCAGCCCCAGCATTTT

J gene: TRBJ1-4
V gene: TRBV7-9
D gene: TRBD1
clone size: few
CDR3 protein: CASSWDSRNEKLFF
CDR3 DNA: TGTGCCAGCAGTTGGGACAGCCGTAATGAAAAACTGTTTTTT

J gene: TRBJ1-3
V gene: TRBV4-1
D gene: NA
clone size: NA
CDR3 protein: CASSQDQGGGGQNTIYF
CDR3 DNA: TGCGCCAGCAGCCAAGACCAGGGCGGGGGCGGCCAAAACACCATATATTTT

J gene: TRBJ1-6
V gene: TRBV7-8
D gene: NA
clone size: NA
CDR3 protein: CASSLGQSNSPLHF
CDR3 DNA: TGTGCCAGCAGCTTAGGTCAGTCCAATTCACCCCTCCACTTT

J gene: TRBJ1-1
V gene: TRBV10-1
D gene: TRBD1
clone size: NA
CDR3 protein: CATQGQLNTEAFF
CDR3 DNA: TGCGCCACCCAGGGACAGTTGAACACTGAAGCTTTCTTT

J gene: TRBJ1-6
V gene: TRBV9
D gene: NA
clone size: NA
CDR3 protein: CASSADRAGGNSPLHF
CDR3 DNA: TGTGCCAGCAGCGCCGATCGGGCAGGCGGCAATTCACCCCTCCACTTT

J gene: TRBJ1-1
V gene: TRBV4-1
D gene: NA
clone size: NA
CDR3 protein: CASRTPSNTEAFF
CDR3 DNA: TGCGCCAGCAGGACACCATCGAACACTGAAGCTTTCTTT

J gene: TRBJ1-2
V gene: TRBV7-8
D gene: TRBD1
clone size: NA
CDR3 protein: CASSFRRTGLAHGYTF
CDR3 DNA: TGTGCCAGCAGCTTCCGTCGGACAGGATTAGCGCATGGCTACACCTTC

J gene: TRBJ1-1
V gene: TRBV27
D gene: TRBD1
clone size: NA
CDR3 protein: CASRDRGLNTEAFF
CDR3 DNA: TGTGCCAGCAGGGACAGGGGGCTGAACACTGAAGCTTTCTTT